The 23 T cell receptor beta chains presented below share a single source sample, sequenced in a study of blood T cell repertoires in COVID-19. Sequencing was performed with immunoSEQ multiplex PCR; in TCRdb, only in-frame clones are kept and a portion is missing. The sample contains roughly 65,000 clones, 86% of which appear only once. Source material: peripheral blood. These receptors were taken from a woman aged 55-69 years with acute or convalescent COVID-19.

The chain has TRBV10-3 and TRBJ1-1; D perhaps matches TRBD1 (6 bases). This CDR3 has 15 residues. Germline assignment: CDR1 ENHRY and CDR2 SYGVKD. V was cut by 7 bases and J by 5 bases, with 20 bases left in between. CDR3 sequence (DNA): TGTGCCATCAAAGGGCAGGGGCGCGGGAGAACTGAAGCTTTCTTT. Translation: CAIKGQGRGRTEAFF.

This chain uses TRBV29-1 with TRBJ2-6, with TRBD2 as a possible D gene (5 bases). The V and J ends lost 7 bases and 1 base respectively, with 20 bases between them. Germline lookup yields CDR1 SQVTM and CDR2 ANQGSEA. There are 17 residues in the CDR3. CDR3 DNA sequence: TGCAGCGCCATCGGGCGAGGGATTGGTTCTGGGGCCAACGTCCTGACTTTC. Translation gives CSAIGRGIGSGANVLTF.

The V and J genes are TRBV2 and TRBJ2-1; TRBD1 is a possible D gene (6 bases). Germline lookup yields CDR1 SNHLY and CDR2 FYNNEI. This CDR3 contains 13 residues. Trimming removed 6 bases from V and 8 bases from J, with 14 bases in between. The DNA of the CDR3 is TGTGCCAGCAGCAATTTCAGGGGTTATGAGCAGTTCTTC. It specifies CASSNFRGYEQFF. The whole variable domain, filled in from reference TRBV2 and TRBJ2-1, reads EPEVTQTPSHQVTQMGQEVILRCVPISNHLYFYWYRQILGQKVEFLVSFYNNEISEKSEIFDDQFSVERPDGSNFTLKIRSTKLEDSAMYFCASSNFRGYEQFFGPGTRLTVL.

This sequence joins TRBV4-1 and TRBJ1-5; a possible D gene is TRBD1 (5 bases). Trimming took 5 bases from V and 4 from J, leaving 9 bases between them. The CDR3 is 13 amino acids. Germline CDR1 MGHRA, CDR2 YSYEKL. The CDR3 is CASSWGVNQPQHF. CDR3 coding DNA: TGCGCCAGCAGCTGGGGGGTGAATCAGCCCCAGCATTTT.

This clone was detected only once. The genes are TRBV2 and TRBJ2-3; 9 nucleotides align to TRBD2. Germline CDR1 SNHLY, CDR2 FYNNEI. Trimming at V came to 9 bases and at J to 3 bases, leaving 10 bases not matched to a gene. The CDR3 is 15 amino acids. The CDR3 coding sequence is TGTGCCAGGACACTGCGGGGGGGCCGGACAGATACGCAGTATTTT. This gives the protein CARTLRGGRTDTQYF.

The chain uses TRBV2 and TRBJ1-5; tentatively, D is TRBD1 (5 bases). V was shortened by 7 bases and J by 11 bases, with 15 bases between the two germline ends. Germline V gives CDR1 SNHLY, CDR2 FYNNEI. CDR3 length: 12 amino acids. The CDR3 sequence: CASKAGGLTQHF. The DNA of the CDR3 is TGTGCCAGCAAGGCGGGGGGTTTGACCCAGCATTTT.

The gene calls are TRBV5-5 and TRBJ1-4, with D possibly matching TRBD1 (6 bases). Between the trimmed V and J ends, which lost 4 bases and 6 bases, there was a span of 19 bases. CDR3 size: 16 residues. Germline V gives CDR1 SGHKS, CDR2 YYEKEE (reference sequence). The CDR3 nucleotides read TGTGCCAGCAGCCGCATAATAACAGGGTCGGATGAAAAACTGTTTTTT. Its translation: CASSRIITGSDEKLFF. The full variable domain, rest sourced from reference TRBV5-5 and TRBJ1-4, is DAGVTQSPTHLIKTRGQQVTLRCSPISGHKSVSWYQQVLGQGPQFIFQYYEKEERGRGNFPDRFSARQFPNYSSELNVNALLLGDSALYLCASSRIITGSDEKLFFGSGTQLSVL.

V usage is TRBV7-9 and J usage is TRBJ1-1; D remains unclear. In germline, CDR1 is SEHNR, CDR2 FQNEAQ (reference sequence). Between the trimmed V and J ends, which lost 4 bases and 0 bases, there was a span of 6 bases. The CDR3 is made up of 13 amino acids. The CDR3 DNA sequence: TGTGCCAGCAGCTCCCTAATGAACACTGAAGCTTTCTTT. Translating gives CASSSLMNTEAFF.

This clone was found once. The chain links TRBV29-1 to TRBJ2-3, with D tentatively TRBD2 (6 bases). Germline CDR1 and CDR2: SQVTM and ANQGSEA. The CDR3 sequence is 12 residues long. Trimming took off 1 base at V and 6 bases at J, with 8 bases between the two ends. The CDR3 nucleotides read TGCAGCGTTGAAGCGGGAGACGATACGCAGTATTTT. Its protein product is CSVEAGDDTQYF.

The chain is built from TRBV15 and TRBJ1-1; TRBD1 aligns across 9 bases. The CDR3 is 14 amino acids. Losses at the gene ends were 5 bases for V and 10 bases for J; bases not matched to a gene: 11. The germline CDR1 and CDR2 sequences are LNHNV and YYDKDF (reference sequence). CDR3 loop: CATSPTATGGVAFF. CDR3 DNA: TGTGCCACCAGCCCTACAGCGACAGGGGGAGTAGCTTTCTTT.

Note on this clone: A junction end diverges from the germline sequence, so it may reflect a read error. This chain joins TRBV2 and TRBJ1-4; D is undetermined. From germline, CDR1 is SNHLY and CDR2 FYNNEI. There are 14 residues in the CDR3. The CDR3 loop is CASREARTNEKLFF. Written as DNA, the CDR3 is TGTGCCAGCAGAGAAGCCCGGACTAATGAAAAACTGTTTTTT. The full variable domain, in which reference TRBV2 and TRBJ1-4 provide the parts outside the CDR3, is EPEVTQTPSHQVTQMGQEVILRCVPISNHLYFYWYRQILGQKVEFLVSFYNNEISEKSEIFDDQFSVERPDGSNFTLKIRSTKLEDSAMYFCASREARTNEKLFFGSGTQLSVL.

This clone was recorded a few times. DNA of the CDR3: TGTGCCAGCAGCGCCATACGACGACAGCGAAGTGAAGCTTTCTTT. Protein: CASSAIRRQRSEAFF. The chain employs TRBV7-9 and TRBJ1-1, with D perhaps matching TRBD1 (5 bases). The V end lost 5 bases, the J end lost 7 bases, and 20 bases lay between the germline ends. The CDR3 has 15 amino acids. CDR1 SEHNR and CDR2 FQNEAQ come from the germline V gene (reference sequence).

This sequence joins TRBV11-3 and TRBJ2-3; perhaps TRBD2 as D (5 bases). V was cut by 6 bases and J by 1 base, with 23 bases left in between. Germline V gene sequence: CDR1 SGHNT, CDR2 YENEEA. CDR3 length: 18 residues. The CDR3 region has the DNA TGTGCCAGCAGGCAACCCCAGCGGCTACCACCTTGCACAGATACGCAGTATTTT. It codes for CASRQPQRLPPCTDTQYF.

This clone was counted once. This rearrangement joins TRBV9 to TRBJ1-1; 8 bases line up with TRBD1. The CDR3 has 13 amino acids. V shed 7 bases and J 0 bases; nucleotides not matched to a gene: 2. CDR1 and CDR2 from the germline V gene are SGDLS and YYNGEE. CDR3 bases: TGTGCCAGCGGACAGGGAATGAACACTGAAGCTTTCTTT. Its translation: CASGQGMNTEAFF.

V and J are TRBV5-6 and TRBJ1-2; the match to TRBD1 covers 7 bases. Germline V gene sequence: CDR1 SGHDT, CDR2 YYEEEE. The CDR3 is 14 amino acids. J lost 8 bases, V lost 2 bases, and 9 bases had no gene match. CDR3 amino acids: CASSFPGGLEGYTF. The CDR3 DNA sequence: TGTGCCAGCAGCTTCCCAGGGGGACTAGAAGGCTACACCTTC.

The J gene is TRBJ2-6, the V gene TRBV5-4; 9 bases are a match to TRBD2. Per the germline V gene, CDR1 is SGHNT and CDR2 is YYREEE (reference sequence). The CDR3 has 18 residues. The J segment lost 0 bases and the V segment lost 2 bases, leaving 6 bases of the junction unmatched. The CDR3 DNA reads TGTGCCAGCAGCTTCCCAGCGGGGGGCCCCTCTGGGGCCAACGTCCTGACTTTC. Its protein is CASSFPAGGPSGANVLTF.

The V gene is TRBV7-9, the J gene TRBJ2-5; the match to TRBD2 covers 9 bases. This CDR3 has 15 residues. Germline V lookup: CDR1 SEHNR, CDR2 FQNEAQ (reference sequence). Trimming removed 2 bases from V and 4 bases from J; junction bases left unmatched: 5. The CDR3 loop reads CASSLRLAGLETQYF. The CDR3 DNA follows: TGTGCCAGCAGCTTACGGCTAGCGGGGTTAGAGACCCAGTACTTC.

This clone was seen a handful of times. The CDR3 sequence is CASGLNRGYDTEAFF. In nucleotides, the CDR3 is TGTGCTAGTGGTTTGAACAGGGGGTATGACACTGAAGCTTTCTTT. This chain links TRBV12-5 with TRBJ1-1; TRBD1 matches at 8 bases. J lost 3 bases, V lost 2 bases, and 5 bases had no gene match. Germline CDR1 is LGHNT and CDR2 is FRNRAP. This CDR3 has 15 residues.

The chain couples TRBV7-2 to TRBJ1-1, with 9 bases identical to TRBD1. The ends lost 5 bases at V and 6 bases at J; junction bases unmatched: 16. Per germline, CDR1 SGHTA and CDR2 FQGNSA. This CDR3 is 17 amino acids long. CDR3 region: CASSPTGYTGGASEAFF. The CDR3 region has the DNA TGTGCCAGCAGCCCAACGGGATATACAGGGGGCGCATCTGAAGCTTTCTTT.

The chain combines TRBV19 with TRBJ2-6, with TRBD1 matching 9 bases. In germline, CDR1 is LNHDA, CDR2 SQIVND (reference sequence). The CDR3 runs 17 residues. V shed 5 bases, J shed 0 bases, and the junction held 5 bases outside the gene matches. The CDR3, as DNA: TGTGCCAGTAGTGTAACAGGGGGCGGCTCTGGGGCCAACGTCCTGACTTTC. This sequence encodes CASSVTGGGSGANVLTF. The whole variable domain, filled in from reference TRBV19 and TRBJ2-6, reads DGGITQSPKYLFRKEGQNVTLSCEQNLNHDAMYWYRQDPGQGLRLIYYSQIVNDFQKGDIAEGYSVSREKKESFPLTVTSAQKNPTAFYLCASSVTGGGSGANVLTFGAGSRLTVL.

The chain recombines TRBV5-1 with TRBJ1-3, with TRBD1 identical over 7 bases. The CDR3 extends over 16 amino acids. Germline assignment: CDR1 SGHRS and CDR2 YFSETQ. V gave up 5 bases and J gave up 2 bases; unmatched junction bases: 10. The CDR3 coding sequence is TGCGCCAGCAGGCCCAACCGGGACAGCGCTGGAAACACCATATATTTT. As protein: CASRPNRDSAGNTIYF.

J is TRBJ2-7 and V is TRBV27, with 9 bases identical to TRBD2. CDR1 MNHEY and CDR2 SMNVEV come from the germline V gene (reference sequence). The ends lost 7 bases at V and 12 bases at J; junction bases unmatched: 19. The CDR3 totals 15 residues. The CDR3: CASIEKASGDLRRYF. The DNA for the CDR3 is TGTGCCAGCATAGAAAAGGCTAGCGGGGACCTTCGGCGGTACTTC.

V is TRBV11-1 and J is TRBJ2-3, with D perhaps matching TRBD1 (6 bases). Trimming cost V 5 bases and J 2 bases, with 17 bases left between them. The CDR3 is made up of 16 amino acids. The germline gives CDR1 SGHAT, CDR2 FQDESV (reference sequence). As DNA, the CDR3 is TGTGCCAGCAGCCTCGAGGGACATCTAAACACAGATACGCAGTATTTT. It specifies CASSLEGHLNTDTQYF.